The 20 T cell receptor beta chains reported below all come from one sample, sequenced in a study of blood T cells in healthy people across ages. Alongside a J-beta primer mix, a sample-barcoded 5' primer served in a second PCR lasting about 7 to 11 cycles. TCRdb fed the 5' RACE reads into MiXCR, producing one record per CDR3 protein. The sample includes roughly 1.5 million distinct CDR3 sequences, about 45% of them seen just once. The sample comprised blood. The receptors derive from a woman aged 18-30 years in good health.

The CDR3 DNA sequence: TGTGCCAGCAGCCAAGCTGTAGGGGCGATTATGAACACTGAAGCTTTCTTT. It is translated as CASSQAVGAIMNTEAFF. The rearrangement joins TRBV4-2 to TRBJ1-1; D might be TRBD1 (5 bases). Trimming removed 1 base from V and 0 bases from J, with 15 bases in between. The CDR3 is 17 amino acids. Germline V gene sequence: CDR1 LGHNA, CDR2 YNFKEQ.

CDR3 amino acids: CSAVQTGNEKLFF. DNA of the CDR3: TGCAGTGCAGTCCAGACAGGGAATGAAAAACTGTTTTTT. The J gene is TRBJ1-4, the V gene TRBV20-1; 7 nucleotides match TRBD1. The CDR3 contains 13 residues. The V gene end was trimmed by 6 bases and the J gene end by 5 bases; junction bases not matched to a gene: 6. Germline V gene data show CDR1 as DFQATT and CDR2 as SNEGSKA (reference sequence).

Comment on this clonotype: This may stem from a read error, because a much larger clone lies one nucleotide away. CDR3 nucleotide sequence: TGCGCCAGCAGCCAAGAGCCTTCTGACAAGCAGTTCTTC. As protein: CASSQEPSDKQFF. V is TRBV4-3 and J is TRBJ2-1; D remains unclear. Germline V gives CDR1 LGHNA, CDR2 YSLEER. The length of the CDR3 is 13 residues. V was trimmed by 0 bases and J by 11 bases, leaving 11 bases between them.

The chain couples TRBV6-1 to TRBJ2-3; D call uncertain. This CDR3 is built from 18 residues. V was pared by 5 bases and J by 6 bases, with 27 bases between. CDR1 and CDR2 from the germline V gene are MNHNS and SASEGT. CDR3 DNA sequence: TGTGCCAGCAGTCCGGTTAGGGTGAATCTTGGAAGGTCGGATACGCAGTATTTT. It specifies CASSPVRVNLGRSDTQYF.

The J gene is TRBJ2-2, the V gene TRBV7-3, with D maybe TRBD2 (6 bases). The CDR3 extends over 15 amino acids. V lost 4 bases and J lost 6, with 15 bases in between. Germline V gives CDR1 SGHTA, CDR2 FQGTGA. The DNA of the CDR3 is TGTGCCAGCAGCTCCGGGAGAGAATCTCCCGGGGAGCTGTTTTTT. This encodes CASSSGRESPGELFF.

This clonotype turned up a few times. The junction differs from germline at one of its ends, possibly a read error. The J gene is TRBJ2-5, the V gene TRBV7-7; D remains ambiguous. The CDR3 runs 13 residues. Germline V lookup: CDR1 SSHAT, CDR2 FNYEAQ (reference sequence). As DNA, the CDR3 is TGTGCTAGCAGCCCAACCGTAGCCTCAGAGCAGTACTTC. Translation gives CASSPTVASEQYF.

The chain is built from TRBV27 and TRBJ2-7; perhaps TRBD2 as D (7 bases). V was clipped by 3 bases and J by 4 bases, with 16 bases between them. The germline V gene encodes CDR1 MNHEY and CDR2 SMNVEV (reference sequence). The CDR3 sequence is 15 residues long. The CDR3 reads CASSLLWGGAYEQYF. The CDR3, as DNA: TGTGCCAGCAGTTTGCTCTGGGGGGGGGCTTACGAGCAGTACTTC.

The J gene is TRBJ2-2, the V gene TRBV27; the match to TRBD2 covers 10 bases. Germline V gene data show CDR1 as MNHEY and CDR2 as SMNVEV (reference sequence). After removal of 2 bases from V and 4 bases from J, the junction contained 10 bases not matched to a gene. The CDR3 runs 18 residues. CDR3 in amino acids: CASSLKGLAGEVTGELFF. As DNA, the CDR3 is TGTGCCAGCAGTTTAAAGGGGCTAGCGGGAGAAGTCACCGGGGAGCTGTTTTTT.

The V and J genes are TRBV11-2 and TRBJ1-6; D is possibly TRBD1 (6 bases). Between the trimmed V and J ends, which lost 5 bases and 9 bases, there was a span of 20 bases. The CDR3 consists of 16 residues. The germline V gene encodes CDR1 SGHAT and CDR2 FQNNGV. The CDR3 bases are TGTGCCAGCAGCCCTCAGACAGGACGGATGATTTCACCCCTCCACTTT. Protein product: CASSPQTGRMISPLHF.

The chain has TRBV28 and TRBJ1-5, with D possibly matching TRBD1 (6 bases). Looked up from germline, CDR1 is MDHEN and CDR2 is SYDVKM. The CDR3 sequence is 14 residues long. Trimming removed 6 bases from V and 4 bases from J, with 13 bases in between. In DNA, the CDR3 is TGTGCCAGCAGCCCGCCGACAGGAAATCAGCCCCAGCATTTT. It is translated as CASSPPTGNQPQHF.

Only a few counts were recorded for this clonotype. The V and J genes are TRBV3-1 and TRBJ2-7; D gene uncertain. Trimming took off 1 base at V and 8 bases at J, with 6 bases between the two ends. CDR3 length equals 11 residues. From germline, CDR1 is LGHDT and CDR2 YNNKEL (reference sequence). The CDR3 loop is CASSQAEKQYF. CDR3 in DNA: TGTGCCAGCAGCCAAGCGGAGAAGCAGTACTTC.

The genes are TRBV7-9 and TRBJ2-1; D is perhaps TRBD2 (6 bases). V dropped 6 bases and J dropped 9 bases, with 12 bases sitting between them. The CDR3 runs to 12 residues. The germline V gene has CDR1 SEHNR and CDR2 FQNEAQ (reference sequence). The CDR3 spells CASSSSESEQFF. As DNA, the CDR3 is TGTGCCAGCAGTTCTAGCGAAAGTGAGCAGTTCTTC.

This clonotype was recorded a few times. V and J are TRBV12-3 or TRBV12-4 and TRBJ2-3, with D perhaps matching TRBD1 (5 bases). The CDR3 sequence is 13 residues long. V was cut by 7 bases and J by 0 bases, with 8 bases left in between. The CDR3 DNA follows: TGTGCCAGCAAACAGGCTAGCACAGATACGCAGTATTTT. Its translation: CASKQASTDTQYF.

This rearrangement joins TRBV29-1 to TRBJ2-2, with D tentatively TRBD1 or TRBD2 (5 bases each). The CDR3 is made up of 11 amino acids. V was cut by 4 bases and J by 8 bases, with 8 bases left in between. Per germline, CDR1 SQVTM and CDR2 ANQGSEA. The CDR3 loop is CSVGGSGELFF. CDR3 nucleotide sequence: TGCAGCGTTGGGGGGAGTGGGGAGCTGTTTTTT.

In its sample, this clonotype was seen many times. The V gene is TRBV29-1, the J gene TRBJ2-3; D gene unclear. Trimming removed 8 bases from V and 3 bases from J, with 9 bases in between. CDR1 SQVTM and CDR2 ANQGSEA come from the germline V gene. The CDR3 runs 11 residues. CDR3: CSLIVTDTQYF. The CDR3 DNA follows: TGCAGCCTAATAGTGACAGATACGCAGTATTTT.

V and J are TRBV5-1 and TRBJ2-1; D remains ambiguous. The CDR3 has 14 residues. Germline lookup yields CDR1 SGHRS and CDR2 YFSETQ. The V end lost 1 base, the J end lost 4 bases, and 9 bases lay between the germline ends. Here the CDR3 DNA reads TGCGCCAGCAGCTTGACAGCCCCGTACAATGAGCAGTTCTTC. It encodes CASSLTAPYNEQFF.

This clonotype was seen only a few times. This chain joins TRBV7-8 and TRBJ2-7; D may be TRBD1 (6 bases). CDR1 is SGHVS, CDR2 FQNEAQ, per germline. The ends were cut back, 1 base at V and 13 bases at J, with 11 bases in the middle. The CDR3 loop spans 11 amino acids. The CDR3 DNA follows: TGTGCCAGCAGCTTAGGGACAGCGCTCTACTTC. Its translation is CASSLGTALYF.

Comment on this clonotype: One end of the junction does not line up with germline, which may come from a read error. The chain is built from TRBV12-3 or TRBV12-4 and TRBJ2-5; 11 bases are shared with TRBD2. This CDR3 comprises 15 residues. The CDR3 bases are TGTGCCAGCAGTGTAGCGGGGGGGACCCAAGAGACCCAGTACTTC. Translation: CASSVAGGTQETQYF.

This clonotype has only a few counts. The gene calls are TRBV14 and TRBJ2-3; D is uncertain. The CDR3 covers 16 residues. The V end lost 2 bases, the J end lost 5 bases, and 17 bases lay between the germline ends. Germline CDR1 SGHDN, CDR2 FVKESK. The CDR3 loop reads CASSQRRRSTLDTQYF. The CDR3 nucleotides read TGTGCCAGCAGCCAACGGCGACGATCCACCTTAGATACGCAGTATTTT. Full variable domain (outside the CDR3, taken from reference TRBV14 and TRBJ2-3): EAGVTQFPSHSVIEKGQTVTLRCDPISGHDNLYWYRRVMGKEIKFLLHFVKESKQDESGMPNNRFLAERTGGTYSTLKVQPAELEDSGVYFCASSQRRRSTLDTQYFGPGTRLTVL.

The chain uses TRBV19 and TRBJ1-1; 10 bases are shared with TRBD1. Germline assignment: CDR1 LNHDA and CDR2 SQIVND (reference sequence). The trim removed 7 bases at V and 5 bases at J, leaving 7 bases unmatched. The CDR3 totals 14 residues. In DNA, the CDR3 is TGTGCCAGTATAAGGGGGACAGGGGTTACTGAAGCTTTCTTT. This sequence encodes CASIRGTGVTEAFF.